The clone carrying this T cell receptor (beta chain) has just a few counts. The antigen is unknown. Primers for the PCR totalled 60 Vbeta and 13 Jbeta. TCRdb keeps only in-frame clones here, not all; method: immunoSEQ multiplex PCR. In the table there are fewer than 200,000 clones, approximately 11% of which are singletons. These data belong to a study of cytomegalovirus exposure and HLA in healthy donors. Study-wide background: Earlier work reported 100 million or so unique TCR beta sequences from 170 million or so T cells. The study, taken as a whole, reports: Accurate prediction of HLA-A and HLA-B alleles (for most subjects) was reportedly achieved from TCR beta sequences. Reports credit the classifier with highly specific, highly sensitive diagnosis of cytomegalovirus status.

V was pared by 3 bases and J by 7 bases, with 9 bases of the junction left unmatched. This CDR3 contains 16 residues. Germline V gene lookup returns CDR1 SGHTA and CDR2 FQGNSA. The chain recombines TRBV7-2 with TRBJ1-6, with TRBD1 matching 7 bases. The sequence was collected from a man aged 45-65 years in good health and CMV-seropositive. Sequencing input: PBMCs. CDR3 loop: CASSFASRGENSPLHF. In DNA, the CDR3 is TGTGCCAGCAGCTTTGCGAGCAGGGGGGAAAATTCACCCCTCCACTTT.